This record concerns one T cell receptor (beta chain) sequence. Its specificity is unknown. This specimen comes from a study of somatic mutations in cytotoxic T cells in rheumatoid arthritis. Study results and limitations: CD8+ clonality increased with age in rheumatoid arthritis patients but not in healthy controls.

V trimming: 6 bases; J trimming: 6 bases; junction bases outside the gene matches: 13. The CDR3 length is 16 residues. Germline V gene lookup returns CDR1 MNHEY and CDR2 SMNVEV (reference sequence). Generated by immunoSEQ multiplex PCR, the TCRdb table keeps only in-frame clones and is missing some. The table records around 16,000 clones, about 69% of them present only once. The specimen sequenced was CD8+ T cells sorted from blood. The clonotype originates from an adult with rheumatoid arthritis. The chain has TRBV27 and TRBJ2-2, with 7 bases aligning to TRBD1. CDR3 nucleotides: TGTGCCAGCAGCCTCTCCGGGACAGCCGACGCCGGGGAGCTGTTTTTT. It is translated as CASSLSGTADAGELFF.